This T cell receptor beta chain was documented in a study of blood T cell repertoires in COVID-19 (dated by TCRdb to the early 2020s). Regarding the research as a whole: Samples from collaborators originated in the United States, Italy and Spain and spanned both the acute and convalescent phases of COVID-19. The dataset comprised deeply sampled blood TCRbeta repertoires from subjects exposed to, actively infected with, or recovered from COVID-19. Where HLA class I and class II types were available, the types were taken from metadata supplied by the sample provider, not from assay-based typing. The samples were drawn from the first 160 participants of the ongoing ImmuneRACE study and from over 950 subjects provided by 6 global collaborators. The prospective study material was composed of cDNA or gDNA derived from T cells, B-cell-depleted T cells, or PBMCs. The sample metadata nearly always contained a de-identified subject ID, COVID-19 status, age in years and sex. The repertoires were released in a freely available public database meant as a resource for research on the immune response to SARS-CoV-2. Paper-wide results and their limitations: Clinical and demographic metadata were provided uncurated, with the amount varying by source and participant.

With respect to this clone: There is no known antigen for this receptor. No base qualities exist here, and no much larger clone lies one base off it.

Whole blood was collected in K2EDTA tubes by collaborating institutions according to the institutions' own protocols. Collaborator samples were shipped for TCRbeta analysis as frozen whole blood, isolated PBMCs, or DNA extracted from either sample type. TCRbeta CDR3 regions were amplified from genomic DNA using the immunoSEQ Assay, a bias-controlled multiplex PCR. In the source study's methods: The number of nucleated cells in each sample was estimated from the amplification of reference gene primers within the assay. To quantify the absolute abundance of each unique TCRbeta CDR3 rearrangement, sequence reads were collapsed and filtered. For each sample, productive Simpson clonality was calculated as the square root of Simpson's diversity index over productive rearrangements. TCRdb obtained this table from immuneACCESS and retained in-frame rearrangements with V and J assigned. These tables miss some clones; where compared with another copy, unresolved V genes account for less than half of the shortfall, and the remainder is unexplained. V, J and clone size derive from that table, while D and trimming were established from the DNA sequence. This sample is represented by 180,000 or so clones; roughly 86% of them were singletons. The ten largest account for about 1.4% of the sample.

The clonotype was recovered from a woman between 45 and 65 years old with acute or convalescent COVID-19. The material sequenced was peripheral blood.

The nucleotide sequence reads TGTGCCATCAGTGAGTCGGGGTCGGGGTCCGAGCAGTACTTC. This is translated as CAISESGSGSEQYF. Recombination connected TRBV10-3 to TRBJ2-7; TRBD2 is a possible D gene, resting on 5 matching bases. Per the germline V gene, ENHRY is the CDR1 and SYGVKD is the CDR2. Relative to germline, V is 0 bases shorter and J is 6 bases shorter, with 12 bases between their ends. The CDR3 spans 14 residues, from the cysteine through the phenylalanine. The CDR3 DNA has 42 bases and is translated from base 1.